A single sample gave rise to the 13 T cell receptor beta chains below, sequenced in a study of blood T cell repertoires in COVID-19. Only in-frame clones appear in the TCRdb table, and some are missing; sequencing was by immunoSEQ multiplex PCR. Of some 140,000 clones listed, roughly three quarters were seen once; the top ten hold about 18%. Sequencing was performed on peripheral blood. All receptors come from an elderly man with acute or convalescent COVID-19.

This rearrangement joins TRBV7-3 to TRBJ2-3, with TRBD2 matching 8 bases. Looked up from germline, CDR1 is SGHTA and CDR2 is FQGTGA. This CDR3 spans 15 amino acids. Losses at the gene ends were 5 bases for V and 6 bases for J; bases not matched to a gene: 10. The CDR3: CASSPTGGAADTQYF. As DNA, the CDR3 is TGTGCCAGCAGCCCCACCGGGGGGGCCGCGGATACGCAGTATTTT.

This rearrangement joins TRBV30 to TRBJ2-7; TRBD1 might be the D (6 bases). V was cut by 2 bases and J by 3 bases, with 11 bases left in between. Per germline, CDR1 GTSNPN and CDR2 SVGIG (reference sequence). CDR3 length: 13 amino acids. The chain's CDR3 is CAWSPDRLYEQYF. The CDR3 nucleotides are TGTGCCTGGAGTCCCGACAGGCTCTACGAGCAGTACTTC.

This clone came up once. The rearrangement uses TRBV11-2 and TRBJ2-7; D call uncertain. CDR3 size: 13 residues. With 5 bases removed from V and 6 bases from J, the gap between germline ends came to 14 bases. Germline lookup yields CDR1 SGHAT and CDR2 FQNNGV. CDR3 DNA sequence: TGTGCCAGCAGCCAGGTTGGTGCTGGCGAGCAGTACTTC. Translation: CASSQVGAGEQYF.

This sequence joins TRBV9 and TRBJ2-3; weak D call: TRBD2 (6 bases). Germline CDR1 is SGDLS and CDR2 is YYNGEE. The CDR3 has 15 amino acids. The V and J ends lost 0 bases and 1 base respectively, with 9 bases between them. Here the CDR3 reads CASSVGGGGTDTQYF. In nucleotides, the CDR3 is TGTGCCAGCAGCGTAGGTGGCGGGGGCACAGATACGCAGTATTTT.

The chain combines TRBV27 with TRBJ2-1, with a weak D call TRBD2 (6 bases). Trimming removed 2 bases from V and 8 bases from J, with 13 bases in between. The CDR3 spans 14 residues. In germline, CDR1 is MNHEY, CDR2 SMNVEV (reference sequence). CDR3 protein: CASSLGGRGDEQFF. CDR3 nucleotide sequence: TGTGCCAGCAGTTTAGGAGGGCGGGGCGATGAGCAGTTCTTC.

CDR3 sequence: CASSPRDRVRGQPQHF. In nucleotides, the CDR3 is TGTGCCAGCAGTCCCCGGGACAGGGTTCGGGGCCAGCCCCAGCATTTT. V and J are TRBV27 and TRBJ1-5, with 9 positions matching TRBD1. There are 16 residues in the CDR3. V trimming: 5 bases; J trimming: 7 bases; junction bases outside the gene matches: 12. CDR1 MNHEY and CDR2 SMNVEV come from the germline V gene (reference sequence).

Many counts were recorded for this clone. V is TRBV7-9 and J is TRBJ2-2; D is unclear. The CDR3 totals 13 residues. V dropped 8 bases and J dropped 1 base, with 8 bases sitting between them. Germline V gene lookup returns CDR1 SEHNR and CDR2 FQNEAQ (reference sequence). CDR3 nucleotides: TGTGCCAGCCCCCTCCTGAACACCGGGGAGCTGTTTTTT. Translation gives CASPLLNTGELFF.

CDR3 sequence: CASSYNVRSGGGLSSYNEQFF. The CDR3, as DNA: TGTGCCAGCAGCTATAATGTCCGGAGCGGGGGGGGCCTGAGCTCCTACAATGAGCAGTTCTTC. The chain carries TRBV3-1 (or the pseudogene TRBV3-2) and TRBJ2-1, with 10 nucleotides matching TRBD2. This CDR3 region has 21 residues. The germline gives CDR1 LGHDT, CDR2 YNNKEL (reference sequence). J gave up 0 bases and V 5 bases, and 19 bases lay outside the gene matches.

The chain is built from TRBV4-1 and TRBJ2-7; TRBD1 matches 7 bases. V lost 1 base, J lost 5 bases, and 5 bases stayed unmatched. The germline V gene encodes CDR1 MGHRA and CDR2 YSYEKL. This CDR3 is built from 14 residues. The CDR3 DNA is TGCGCCAGCAGCCAAGGGACAGGTGGTAACGAGCAGTACTTC. It codes for CASSQGTGGNEQYF.

The chain carries TRBV11-2 and TRBJ1-4, with 8 bases matching TRBD1. CDR1 SGHAT and CDR2 FQNNGV come from the germline V gene. With V trimmed by 5 bases and J by 5 bases, 7 bases remained unmatched. This CDR3 is 15 amino acids long. The CDR3 sequence: CASSTLTGANEKLFF. The CDR3, as DNA: TGTGCCAGCAGCACCCTGACAGGGGCAAATGAAAAACTGTTTTTT. The full variable domain, completed using reference TRBV11-2 and TRBJ1-4, is EAGVAQSPRYKIIEKRQSVAFWCNPISGHATLYWYQQILGQGPKLLIQFQNNGVVDDSQLPKDRFSAERLKGVDSTLKIQPAKLEDSAVYLCASSTLTGANEKLFFGSGTQLSVL.

This clone has only a few counts. The chain links TRBV9 to TRBJ2-3; D perhaps matches TRBD2 (6 bases). Germline assignment: CDR1 SGDLS and CDR2 YYNGEE. This CDR3 comprises 13 residues. The germline V and J ends were trimmed by 0 bases and 6 bases, with 8 bases remaining between them. As DNA, the CDR3 is TGTGCCAGCAGCGTAGGCAGCGGGGATACGCAGTATTTT. It is translated as CASSVGSGDTQYF. The full variable domain, rest sourced from reference TRBV9 and TRBJ2-3, is DSGVTQTPKHLITATGQRVTLRCSPRSGDLSVYWYQQSLDQGLQFLIQYYNGEERAKGNILERFSAQQFPDLHSELNLSSLELGDSALYFCASSVGSGDTQYFGPGTRLTVL.

This sequence joins TRBV4-1 and TRBJ2-7; the D gene is possibly TRBD1 (5 bases). Trimming took off 0 bases at V and 2 bases at J, with 11 bases between the two ends. The germline CDR1 and CDR2 sequences are MGHRA and YSYEKL. The CDR3 consists of 15 residues. CDR3: CASSQEDRRTYEQYF. The CDR3 bases are TGCGCCAGCAGCCAAGAAGACAGAAGAACCTACGAGCAGTACTTC.

The chain uses TRBV12-3 or TRBV12-4 and TRBJ2-2; D perhaps matches TRBD1 (6 bases). This CDR3 has 13 residues. Trimming pared 6 bases from V and 5 bases from J, leaving 10 bases between. The CDR3 sequence is CASSQQGTGELFF. As DNA, the CDR3 is TGTGCCAGCAGCCAACAGGGTACCGGGGAGCTGTTTTTT.